A selection of T cell receptor beta chains follows, all from one sample in a study of cytomegalovirus exposure and HLA in healthy donors. Only in-frame clones appear in the TCRdb table, and some are missing; sequencing was by immunoSEQ multiplex PCR. This table holds approximately 140,000 clones, around 70% found once. The sequenced sample consisted of PBMCs. Receptors originate from a woman aged 60 to 75 in good health and CMV-seropositive. CDR3s include the opening cysteine and the closing phenylalanine or tryptophan. The order of the fields is D gene, J gene, clone size, V gene, CDR3 protein, CDR3 DNA. The D gene is left open where the match is weak. Not all rows give a size; the values are once, few, many and, for expanded clones, a class.

TRBD2	TRBJ2-7	once	TRBV7-6	CASSLELAGLSSYEQYF	TGTGCCAGCAGCTTAGAACTAGCGGGGCTTAGCTCCTACGAGCAGTACTTC
-	TRBJ2-5	few	TRBV5-5	CASSFRLPPGEQYF	TGTGCCAGCAGCTTCAGACTCCCTCCTGGAGAGCAGTACTTC
-	TRBJ2-7	-	TRBV6-5	CASSYSIAADYEQYF	TGTGCCAGCAGTTACTCGATAGCGGCGGACTACGAGCAGTACTTC
-	TRBJ1-3	few	TRBV5-1	CASSLNIPDAQGGNTIYF	TGCGCCAGCAGCTTGAATATCCCGGACGCCCAGGGCGGAAACACCATATATTTT
-	TRBJ1-1	-	TRBV4-1	CASSQDGTGLNTEAFF	TGCGCCAGCAGCCAAGACGGTACAGGGCTGAACACTGAAGCTTTCTTT
-	TRBJ2-7	few	TRBV19	CASSIGGDLYYEQYF	TGTGCCAGTAGTATAGGGGGGGACCTCTACTACGAGCAGTACTTC
-	TRBJ1-5	-	TRBV2	CASSELAGGNQPQHF	TGTGCCAGCAGTGAGTTGGCAGGGGGCAATCAGCCCCAGCATTTT
-	TRBJ1-4	-	TRBV7-6	CASSWSGGTNEKLSF	TGTGCCAGCAGTTGGTCCGGGGGTACTAATGAAAAACTGTCTTTT
-	TRBJ1-6	-	TRBV5-3	CARSRRAPYNSPLHF	TGTGCCAGAAGCCGGCGGGCACCCTATAATTCACCCCTCCACTTT
TRBD2	TRBJ2-7	-	TRBV27	CASSRTGDYGQYF	TGTGCCAGCAGCAGGACGGGGGACTACGGGCAGTACTTC
TRBD1	TRBJ2-7	-	TRBV6-1	CASRTGVDYEQYF	TGTGCCAGCAGGACAGGGGTCGACTACGAGCAGTACTTC
-	TRBJ1-1	-	TRBV29-1	CSVQGYTEAFF	TGCAGCGTTCAGGGCTACACTGAAGCTTTCTTT
-	TRBJ1-1	-	TRBV5-8	CASSYGGGNTEAFF	TGTGCCAGCAGCTATGGGGGGGGTAACACTGAAGCTTTCTTT
-	TRBJ1-1	-	TRBV9	CASSVGGPENTEAFF	TGTGCCAGCAGCGTAGGGGGGCCTGAAAACACTGAAGCTTTCTTT
-	TRBJ2-7	once	TRBV19	CASSFQATYEQYF	TGTGCCAGTAGTTTCCAGGCGACCTACGAGCAGTACTTC
-	TRBJ2-3	-	TRBV14	CASGWGLITDTQYF	TGTGCCAGCGGGTGGGGACTCATCACAGATACGCAGTATTTT
-	TRBJ2-7	once	TRBV4-1	CASSLRGAYEQYF	TGCGCCAGCAGCCTTCGCGGTGCCTACGAGCAGTACTTC
-	TRBJ2-7	-	TRBV5-4	CASSPGEGYEQYF	TGTGCCAGCAGCCCAGGCGAGGGCTACGAGCAGTACTTC
TRBD1	TRBJ1-1	-	TRBV19	CASSIQANRGDTEAFF	TGTGCCAGTAGTATCCAAGCGAACAGGGGGGACACTGAAGCTTTCTTT
-	TRBJ1-5	-	TRBV29-1	CSVVSGFNQPQHF	TGCAGCGTTGTAAGCGGCTTCAATCAGCCCCAGCATTTT
TRBD1	TRBJ2-3	-	TRBV9	CASSVTGVTDTQYF	TGTGCCAGCAGCGTTACAGGGGTGACAGATACGCAGTATTTT
-	TRBJ1-2	-	TRBV5-4	CASSLGTGGYTF	TGTGCCAGCAGCTTGGGGACTGGCGGCTACACCTTC
-	TRBJ2-7	-	TRBV4-2	CASSQDLAGSSYEQYF	TGTGCCAGCAGCCAAGATCTGGCGGGGAGCTCCTACGAGCAGTACTTC
-	TRBJ1-1	-	TRBV5-4	CASSLANGKAEAFF	TGTGCCAGCAGCTTGGCTAACGGGAAGGCTGAAGCTTTCTTT
TRBD1	TRBJ2-5	-	TRBV6-1	CASRPGTAQETQYF	TGTGCCAGCAGGCCCGGGACAGCCCAAGAGACCCAGTACTTC
TRBD1	TRBJ1-5	many	TRBV19	CASSSGTGGYQPQHF	TGTGCCAGTAGTTCAGGGACAGGGGGATATCAGCCCCAGCATTTT
-	TRBJ1-2	-	TRBV6-6	CASSYSKQGWNYGYTF	TGTGCCAGCAGTTACTCGAAACAGGGATGGAACTATGGCTACACCTTC
-	TRBJ2-5	-	TRBV7-9	CASSLGGTLETQYF	TGTGCCAGCAGCTTAGGAGGTACCTTAGAGACCCAGTACTTC
TRBD1	TRBJ2-7	-	TRBV9	CASSVETGGTYEQYF	TGTGCCAGCAGCGTAGAGACAGGGGGCACCTACGAGCAGTACTTC
TRBD1	TRBJ2-3	-	TRBV28	CASRGQAGTDTQYF	TGTGCCAGTAGGGGACAGGCGGGGACAGATACGCAGTATTTT
TRBD1	TRBJ2-3	-	TRBV11-3	CASSSEQTGKDTQYF	TGTGCCAGCAGCTCCGAACAGACAGGGAAAGATACGCAGTATTTT
-	TRBJ2-2	-	TRBV14	CASSQAGMNTGELFF	TGTGCCAGCAGCCAAGCGGGGATGAACACCGGGGAGCTGTTTTTT
-	TRBJ1-1	-	TRBV4-2	CASSQDEGRGVTEAFF	TGTGCCAGCAGCCAAGATGAGGGACGGGGGGTCACTGAAGCTTTCTTT
-	TRBJ1-5	-	TRBV6-5	CASSYSRGYEPQHF	TGTGCCAGCAGTTACTCGCGGGGTTATGAGCCCCAGCATTTT
-	TRBJ1-5	few	TRBV12-2	CASRLGPGYSNQPQHF	TGTGCAAGTCGCTTAGGGCCAGGGTATAGCAATCAGCCCCAGCATTTT
TRBD1	TRBJ1-1	-	TRBV6-6	CASRPLLGTDEAFF	TGTGCCAGCAGGCCCCTCCTGGGGACAGATGAAGCTTTCTTT
TRBD1	TRBJ1-5	once	TRBV5-1	CASSASGQEGQPQHF	TGCGCCAGCAGCGCATCTGGACAGGAGGGGCAGCCCCAGCATTTT
-	TRBJ2-5	-	TRBV5-4	CASTLRGSETQYF	TGTGCCAGCACCTTGCGGGGATCAGAGACCCAGTACTTC
-	TRBJ1-1	-	TRBV7-8	CASSIQGGLNTEAFF	TGTGCCAGCAGCATCCAGGGTGGATTGAACACTGAAGCTTTCTTT
-	TRBJ2-7	-	TRBV2	CASSRDTVAEQYF	TGTGCCAGCAGCCGGGACACCGTGGCGGAGCAGTACTTC
-	TRBJ1-5	-	TRBV10-3	CAIRGDNQPQHF	TGTGCCATCAGAGGGGACAATCAGCCCCAGCATTTT
-	TRBJ1-2	-	TRBV6-5	CASSNGGSGYTF	TGTGCCAGCAGCAACGGGGGGAGCGGCTACACCTTC
TRBD2	TRBJ2-5	-	TRBV9	CASSVWGGGGQETQYF	TGTGCCAGCAGCGTATGGGGCGGCGGGGGACAAGAGACCCAGTACTTC
TRBD1	TRBJ1-1	-	TRBV7-9	CASSLGGTGEAFF	TGTGCCAGCAGCTTGGGAGGGACAGGGGAGGCTTTCTTT
-	TRBJ2-7	once	TRBV2	CASSHYEQYF	TGTGCCAGCAGTCATTACGAGCAGTACTTC
-	TRBJ2-7	-	TRBV5-1	CASSVHQGEQYF	TGCGCCAGCAGCGTACATCAGGGAGAGCAGTACTTC
TRBD1	TRBJ1-2	few	TRBV4-1	CASSRSKQGVYGYTF	TGCGCCAGCAGCCGCAGTAAACAGGGGGTCTATGGCTACACCTTC
TRBD2	TRBJ2-7	-	TRBV6-6	CASSYSGLADSYEQYF	TGTGCCAGCAGTTACTCGGGGCTAGCGGACTCCTACGAGCAGTACTTC
TRBD1	TRBJ1-6	-	TRBV6-5	CASSRTGTHNSPLHF	TGTGCCAGCAGTCGGACAGGGACCCACAATTCACCCCTCCACTTT
-	TRBJ1-5	-	TRBV6-6	CASSEQGRQPQHF	TGTGCCAGCAGCGAGCAGGGAAGGCAGCCCCAGCATTTT
TRBD1	TRBJ2-7	-	TRBV29-1	CSVSDRGPYEQYF	TGCAGCGTTTCCGACAGGGGGCCCTACGAGCAGTACTTC
-	TRBJ2-1	-	TRBV19	CASSIPHYNYNEQFF	TGTGCCAGTAGTATACCCCATTACAACTACAATGAGCAGTTCTTC
TRBD2	TRBJ2-3	-	TRBV19	CASSIVATAGGTDTQYF	TGTGCCAGTAGTATAGTTGCCACAGCGGGGGGAACAGATACGCAGTATTTT